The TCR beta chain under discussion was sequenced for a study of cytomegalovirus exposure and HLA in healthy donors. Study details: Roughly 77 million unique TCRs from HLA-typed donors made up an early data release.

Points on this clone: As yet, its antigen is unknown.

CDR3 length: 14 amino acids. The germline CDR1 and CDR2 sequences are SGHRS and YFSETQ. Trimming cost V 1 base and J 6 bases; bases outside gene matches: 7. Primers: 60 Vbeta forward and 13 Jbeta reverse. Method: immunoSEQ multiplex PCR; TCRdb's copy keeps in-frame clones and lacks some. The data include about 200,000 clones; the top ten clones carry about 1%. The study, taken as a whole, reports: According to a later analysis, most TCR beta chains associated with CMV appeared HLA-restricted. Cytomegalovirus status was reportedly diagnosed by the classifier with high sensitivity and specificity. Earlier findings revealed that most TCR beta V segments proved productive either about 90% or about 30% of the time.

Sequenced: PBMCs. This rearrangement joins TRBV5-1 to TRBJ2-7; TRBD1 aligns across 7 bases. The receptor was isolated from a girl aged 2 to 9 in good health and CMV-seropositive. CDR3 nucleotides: TGCGCCAGCAGCTTGATGGTTGGGACAGCCGAGCAGTACTTC. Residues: CASSLMVGTAEQYF.